This T cell receptor beta chain was documented in a study of T-cell reconstitution after alpha-beta-depleted transplantation in children. Overall study results and limits: Diversity of TCRbeta at day 60 was high in some patients, arising from surviving recipient T cells and thymic progenitors. T cells produced anew were the main source of T-cell counts and diversity one year after transplant. Expanded graft clones, several hundred of them, were reportedly the source of alpha-beta T cells about two months after transplant.

This clonotype was recorded once. The antigen is not known. As it was prepared, the TCRbeta library received unique molecular identifiers. TCRdb itself ran the PCR reads through MiXCR, one entry per CDR3 protein. This sample has 700,000 or so distinct CDR3 sequences; roughly 13% occur once, and the top ten carry 0.79%. The V gene's germline CDR1 is DFQATT and CDR2 SNEGSKA (reference sequence). This CDR3 contains 22 residues. V was clipped by 5 bases and J by 3 bases; unmatched bases: 31. This sample comprised PBMCs, obtained before TCRalphabeta/CD19-depleted stem cell transplant. This TCR was recovered from a girl aged 2 to 9 with congenital amegakaryocytic thrombocytopenia, due to receive a stem cell transplant. The chain has TRBV20-1 and TRBJ2-3; 8 nucleotides match TRBD2. The CDR3, as DNA: TGCAGTGCTTACGAATACCTGAACAAGGGGTATTGGATCGGGAGGGCTACAGATACGCAGTATTTT. Its translation: CSAYEYLNKGYWIGRATDTQYF.